In its sample, the clone carrying this TCR beta chain was seen a few times. The antigen is unknown. TCRdb re-analysed the RT-PCR reads in MiXCR, keeping a single row per CDR3 protein. The sample has 700,000 to 800,000 distinct CDR3 sequences; about 18% are singletons. This record belongs to a study of response to subunit inactivated influenza vaccine. Study results and limitations: After each seasonal influenza vaccination, few new T cells are recruited, the authors suggested.

CDR3 length: 14 amino acids. Germline CDR1 is DFQATT and CDR2 is SNEGSKA (reference sequence). Trimming took off 2 bases at V and 1 base at J, with 11 bases between the two ends. V is TRBV20-1 and J is TRBJ2-5; TRBD1 or TRBD2 may be the D gene (5 bases each). The TCR sequence derives from a man aged 45-65 years who received an inactivated influenza vaccine. The input for sequencing was PBMCs from blood, taken 5 to 6 days after vaccination. In DNA, the CDR3 is TGCAGTGCTAGAACTCCCGGGACCCAAGAGACCCAGTACTTC. Translation gives CSARTPGTQETQYF.